The clone carrying this TCR beta chain has only a few counts. The target antigen is unknown. A much larger clone differs by one base, so this may be a read error. This sample stems from a study of regulatory T cells in long-lasting Graves disease. Findings of the study overall: Lower TCR diversity characterized persistent Graves' patients relative to newly diagnosed patients.

iRepertoire HTBI primers and Arm-PCR of CDR3 regions built TCR beta libraries. A single record per CDR3 protein comes from TCRdb applying MiXCR to the multiplex PCR reads. The sample lists 450,000 to 600,000 distinct CDR3 sequences; roughly 14% were seen once. Stated time point: newly diagnosed GD, antithyroid drugs for less than 3 months. PBMC-extracted RNA yielded the TCR library. The data were also submitted as part of a second study, on T cells in Graves' hyperthyroidism and ophthalmopathy. That source notes: Uncontrolled infection, other autoimmune disease, pregnancy or lactation led to exclusion. In the first-round RT-PCR of the TCR CDR3, the HTBI primer set was used.

The input for sequencing was peripheral blood mononuclear cells (PBMCs), taken at new diagnosis, from a patient treated with antithyroid drugs. The sequence was collected from a man aged 30-40 years with Graves disease.

The CDR3 DNA sequence: TGTGCCAGCAGTGCGACTAGCTGGGGGACCCAGTACTTC. Encoded protein: CASSATSWGTQYF. The rearrangement joins TRBV27 to TRBJ2-5, with 7 bases identical to TRBD2. After removal of 5 bases from V and 7 bases from J, the junction contained 7 bases not matched to a gene. Looked up from germline, CDR1 is MNHEY and CDR2 is SMNVEV (reference sequence). The CDR3 extends over 13 amino acids.